The 21 T cell receptor beta chains given below trace back to one sample, sequenced in a study of cytomegalovirus exposure and HLA in healthy donors. It was with 60 Vbeta and 13 Jbeta primers that the PCR ran. Sequenced by immunoSEQ multiplex PCR; TCRdb stores in-frame clones only, minus some. The repertoire holds under 150,000 clones, roughly four fifths seen once, with roughly 6% in the top ten. Sequencing used PBMCs. The source of these receptors is a woman in her 40s in good health and CMV-seronegative.

The chain joins TRBV5-4 to TRBJ2-1; TRBD2 is a possible D gene (5 bases). With 3 bases removed from V and 8 bases from J, the gap between germline ends came to 15 bases. The CDR3 covers 14 residues. The germline gives CDR1 SGHNT, CDR2 YYREEE (reference sequence). The chain's CDR3 is CASSSDMFGDEQFF. The DNA for the CDR3 is TGTGCCAGCAGCTCAGACATGTTCGGGGATGAGCAGTTCTTC. Full variable domain (remainder filled in from reference TRBV5-4 and TRBJ2-1): ETGVTQSPTHLIKTRGQQVTLRCSSQSGHNTVSWYQQALGQGPQFIFQYYREEENGRGNFPPRFSGLQFPNYSSELNVNALELDDSALYLCASSSDMFGDEQFFGPGTRLTVL.

The CDR3 nucleotides are TGTGCCAGCAGTTTTTTCGGGGGGGGGAACACTGAAGCTTTCTTT. Translating it yields CASSFFGGGNTEAFF. The chain is built from TRBV28 and TRBJ1-1, with D possibly being TRBD1 (5 bases). This CDR3 comprises 15 residues. V shed 3 bases and J shed 1 base, with 12 bases lying between them. CDR1 and CDR2 (germline): MDHEN, SYDVKM. The full variable domain, rest sourced from reference TRBV28 and TRBJ1-1, is DVKVTQSSRYLVKRTGEKVFLECVQDMDHENMFWYRQDPGLGLRLIYFSYDVKMKEKGDIPEGYSVSREKKERFSLILESASTNQTSMYLCASSFFGGGNTEAFFGQGTRLTVV.

The chain carries TRBV7-9 and TRBJ2-1, with 7 nucleotides matching TRBD2. CDR1 SEHNR and CDR2 FQNEAQ come from the germline V gene (reference sequence). The junction had 4 bases not matched to a gene; V was cut back by 5 bases and J by 0 bases. The CDR3 runs to 15 residues. The CDR3 sequence: CASSQQRDSYNEQFF. The CDR3 region has the DNA TGTGCCAGCAGCCAGCAGCGGGACTCCTACAATGAGCAGTTCTTC.

This chain joins TRBV28 and TRBJ1-2; weak D call: TRBD1 (6 bases). Germline V gene sequence: CDR1 MDHEN, CDR2 SYDVKM. The CDR3 spans 12 residues. Trimming took off 11 bases at V and 3 bases at J, with 13 bases between the two ends. CDR3 amino acids: CAVTQGHYGYTF. Here the CDR3 DNA reads TGTGCCGTCACCCAGGGGCACTATGGCTACACCTTC.

Comment on this clone: The same CDR3 can be traced to other DNA sequences in this sample. The rearrangement joins TRBV28 to TRBJ1-5; tentative D call: TRBD1 (5 bases). This CDR3 is 14 amino acids long. Between the trimmed V and J ends, which lost 5 bases and 4 bases, there was a span of 12 bases. Looked up from germline, CDR1 is MDHEN and CDR2 is SYDVKM. CDR3 sequence reads: CASSPDRRNQPQHF. The CDR3, as DNA: TGTGCCAGCAGTCCCGACAGACGGAATCAGCCCCAGCATTTT.

This chain uses TRBV4-1 with TRBJ2-7; TRBD2 agrees at 8 bases. With V trimmed by 1 base and J by 2 bases, 13 bases remained unmatched. Germline V gene lookup returns CDR1 MGHRA and CDR2 YSYEKL. The CDR3 spans 18 residues. The CDR3 protein is CASSQVWDFGTRAYEQYF. CDR3 nucleotide sequence: TGCGCCAGCAGCCAAGTCTGGGATTTTGGGACTAGAGCCTACGAGCAGTACTTC.

With regard to this clone: Germline and junction disagree at one end, which may indicate a read error. This chain joins TRBV6-1 and TRBJ1-5, with TRBD1 identical over 8 bases. The germline gives CDR1 MNHNS, CDR2 SASEGT. The CDR3 consists of 14 residues. The CDR3 is CASRDRGYNQPQHF. The CDR3 coding sequence is TGTGCCAGCCGTGACAGGGGTTACAATCAGCCCCAGCATTTT.

The chain combines TRBV5-1 with TRBJ2-5; 7 bases line up with TRBD2. Germline CDR1 is SGHRS and CDR2 is YFSETQ. Trimming at V came to 0 bases and at J to 7 bases, leaving 6 bases not matched to a gene. The CDR3 is 14 amino acids. In DNA, the CDR3 is TGCGCCAGCAGCTTGGGCGGGAGTAAAGGGACCCAGTACTTC. Protein product: CASSLGGSKGTQYF.

This rearrangement joins TRBV10-2 to TRBJ1-5; 9 nucleotides agree with TRBD1. Germline assignment: CDR1 WSHSY and CDR2 SAAADI. The CDR3 has 17 amino acids. The trim removed 4 bases at V and 4 bases at J, leaving 11 bases unmatched. The CDR3: CASSGGKTGGLNQPQHF. In DNA, the CDR3 is TGCGCCAGCAGTGGAGGAAAAACAGGGGGCTTAAATCAGCCCCAGCATTTT.

This clone was seen a few times. The chain recombines TRBV5-4 with TRBJ2-3, with D maybe TRBD1 (5 bases). V lost 0 bases and J lost 6, with 11 bases in between. Germline V gives CDR1 SGHNT, CDR2 YYREEE (reference sequence). CDR3 length equals 14 residues. This CDR3 is CASSLEDNRDTQYF. As DNA, the CDR3 is TGTGCCAGCAGCTTGGAGGACAACCGGGATACGCAGTATTTT.

The gene calls are TRBV5-8 and TRBJ1-5; TRBD1 matches at 8 bases. The CDR3 consists of 15 residues. V shed 5 bases, J shed 4 bases, and the junction held 8 bases outside the gene matches. The germline gives CDR1 SGHTS, CDR2 YDEGEE. CDR3: CASSPGTGPNQPQHF. DNA for the CDR3: TGTGCCAGCAGTCCCGGGACAGGCCCTAATCAGCCCCAGCATTTT.

The chain is built from TRBV28 and TRBJ1-5; D gene unclear. The CDR3 contains 12 residues. CDR1 MDHEN and CDR2 SYDVKM come from the germline V gene. V lost 5 bases to trimming and J lost 7 bases, with 9 bases between them. CDR3 sequence (DNA): TGTGCCAGCAGTCCCTTACAACAGCCCCAGCATTTT. Translated, it gives CASSPLQQPQHF. Supplemented by reference TRBV28 and TRBJ1-5, the full variable domain reads DVKVTQSSRYLVKRTGEKVFLECVQDMDHENMFWYRQDPGLGLRLIYFSYDVKMKEKGDIPEGYSVSREKKERFSLILESASTNQTSMYLCASSPLQQPQHFGDGTRLSIL.

A remark on this clone: Germline and junction disagree at one end, which may indicate a read error. The chain has TRBV7-3 and TRBJ2-5; 8 bases fit TRBD2. The CDR3 length is 14 residues. Germline-derived CDR1 and CDR2 are SGHTA and FQGTGA. For the CDR3, the DNA is TGTTCCAGCAGCTTAAGCGGGAGACGAGAGACCCAGTACTTC. The encoded protein is CSSSLSGRRETQYF. Full variable domain (rest looked up from reference TRBV7-3 and TRBJ2-5): GAGVSQTPSNKVTEKGKYVELRCDPISGHTALYWYRQSLGQGPEFLIYFQGTGAADDSGLPNDRFFAVRPEGSVSTLKIQRTERGDSAVYLCSSSLSGRRETQYFGPGTRLLVL.

A word on this clone: The junction differs from germline at one of its ends, possibly a read error. The CDR3 sequence is CASSAQGQGTQYF. The CDR3 DNA follows: TGTGCCAGCAGTGCCCAGGGGCAAGGGACCCAGTACTTC. This chain connects TRBV2 to TRBJ2-5, with D possibly matching TRBD1 (6 bases). Germline CDR1 is SNHLY and CDR2 is FYNNEI. This CDR3 has 13 amino acids.

CDR3 sequence: CASISSRDYGYTF. CDR3 sequence (DNA): TGTGCCAGCATATCTAGTCGGGACTATGGCTACACCTTC. V gene TRBV6-5 combines with J gene TRBJ1-2; no definite D call. Germline CDR1 MNHEY, CDR2 SVGAGI. The V end lost 7 bases, the J end lost 3 bases, and 12 bases lay between the germline ends. There are 13 residues in the CDR3.

The chain combines TRBV11-1 with TRBJ2-1, with D perhaps matching TRBD2 (6 bases). The germline V gene encodes CDR1 SGHAT and CDR2 FQDESV (reference sequence). With 5 bases removed from V and 8 bases from J, the gap between germline ends came to 16 bases. The CDR3 covers 14 residues. The CDR3 DNA follows: TGTGCCAGCAGCCGACGACTAGTCGGCGATGAGCAGTTCTTC. As protein: CASSRRLVGDEQFF.

This chain uses TRBV7-9 with TRBJ2-3; 7 nucleotides match TRBD2. This CDR3 spans 15 amino acids. The V segment lost 5 bases and the J segment 3 bases; nucleotides outside the gene matches: 8. Germline-derived CDR1 and CDR2 are SEHNR and FQNEAQ (reference sequence). The CDR3 loop is CASSPWGGSTDTQYF. The DNA for the CDR3 is TGTGCCAGCAGCCCCTGGGGCGGGAGTACAGATACGCAGTATTTT.

This clone has just a few counts. This chain links TRBV6-5 with TRBJ2-1, with TRBD1 identical over 10 bases. The CDR3 is 13 amino acids. V dropped 7 bases and J dropped 8; count of bases not matched to a gene: 5. The V gene's germline CDR1 is MNHEY and CDR2 SVGAGI. The CDR3 DNA reads TGTGCCAGCACCCCGACAGGGGGCGATGAGCAGTTCTTC. Its translation: CASTPTGGDEQFF.

The chain has TRBV27 and TRBJ1-5; TRBD1 aligns across 7 bases. Germline V gene lookup returns CDR1 MNHEY and CDR2 SMNVEV (reference sequence). The CDR3 totals 17 residues. V lost 6 bases and J lost 2; bases outside the gene matches: 13. In nucleotides, the CDR3 is TGTGCCAGCAGACGAGGGTACAGGGGTGAAGGCAATCAGCCCCAGCATTTT. Its translation is CASRRGYRGEGNQPQHF.

V and J are TRBV4-1 and TRBJ1-1, with TRBD1 matching 7 bases. The V segment lost 3 bases and the J segment 2 bases; nucleotides outside the gene matches: 6. The CDR3 contains 15 residues. The germline V gene encodes CDR1 MGHRA and CDR2 YSYEKL. The CDR3, as DNA: TGCGCCAGCAGCCACGCACAGGGGCTTAACACTGAAGCTTTCTTT. Translated: CASSHAQGLNTEAFF.

J is TRBJ1-5 and V is TRBV7-2; 7 bases map to TRBD1. This CDR3 contains 15 residues. The V segment lost 1 base and the J segment 5 bases; nucleotides outside the gene matches: 5. The germline CDR1 and CDR2 sequences are SGHTA and FQGNSA. CDR3 DNA sequence: TGTGCCAGCAGCTTAGGACAGGGTCAGTATCAGCCCCAGCATTTT. It codes for CASSLGQGQYQPQHF.